This TCR beta chain is drawn from a study of tumor-infiltrating lymphocytes in primary liver carcinoma. Unsorted whole blood served as the source of blood RNA, and germline DNA was extracted as well. CDR3 length equals 15 residues. Germline assignment: CDR1 LGHNA and CDR2 YSLEER. Trimming left V 0 bases short and J 2 bases short, with 10 bases between. Reverse transcription of approximately 500 ng total RNA with a constant-region primer produced TCR beta cDNA. Construction of TCR beta libraries relied on three successive nested multiplex PCR rounds employing slightly modified ARM-PCR. Researchers ran the first two PCR rounds for approximately 9 cycles each with TRBV1-TRBV30 forward primers and a C-beta reverse primer. TCRdb reprocessed the multiplex PCR reads via MiXCR and lists one record per CDR3 protein. The top ten clones hold 5% to 6.5% of a sample with 300,000 to 400,000 distinct CDR3 sequences, approximately 64% of them seen once.

In this sample, this clonotype turned up many times. The receptor's source is a man aged 40-49 years with primary liver carcinoma and hepatitis B virus infection. Sequenced: peripheral blood. The chain joins TRBV4-3 to TRBJ1-1; D is ambiguous. The chain's CDR3 is CASSQDVTANTEAFF. CDR3 coding DNA: TGCGCCAGCAGCCAAGATGTCACGGCTAACACTGAAGCTTTCTTT.